The next 12 T cell receptor beta chains were all read from a single sample in a study of shared clonotypes between healthy human individuals. Clones were sequenced by immunoSEQ multiplex PCR, and TCRdb holds only the in-frame ones, with some missing. The table records about 380,000 clones, 95% to 97% of them present only once. The sequenced material came from memory CD8+ T cells sorted from blood. Subset specified: CD45RO+ cells pooled with CCR7-negative TemRA cells. All receptors derive from a man aged 25 to 45 in good health.

This chain uses TRBV6-5 with TRBJ2-7, with D perhaps TRBD1 or TRBD2 (5 bases each). The V end lost 3 bases, the J end lost 2 bases, and 14 bases lay between the germline ends. Germline lookup yields CDR1 MNHEY and CDR2 SVGAGI. The CDR3 runs 15 residues. The CDR3 region has the DNA TGTGCCAGCAGTTATCATGGGACGGGAACCTACGAGCAGTACTTC. Encoded protein: CASSYHGTGTYEQYF.

This sequence joins TRBV5-6 and TRBJ2-7; D is possibly TRBD1 or TRBD2 (5 bases each). The CDR3 runs 14 residues. Looked up from germline, CDR1 is SGHDT and CDR2 is YYEEEE. Trimming left V 4 bases short and J 4 bases short, with 15 bases between. The CDR3 nucleotides are TGTGCCAGCAGCGTATCGGGACCCTCTTACGAGCAGTACTTC. It translates to CASSVSGPSYEQYF.

The CDR3 sequence: CASRNGARGTEAFF. In DNA, the CDR3 is TGTGCCAGCAGAAACGGGGCGCGGGGAACTGAAGCTTTCTTT. The gene calls are TRBV6-5 and TRBJ1-1, with D possibly TRBD1 on 5 matching bases. The CDR3 is made up of 14 amino acids. Germline CDR1 reads MNHEY; CDR2 reads SVGAGI. V was clipped by 6 bases and J by 5 bases, with 16 bases between them.

The chain combines TRBV30 with TRBJ1-5; TRBD1 matches at 8 bases. J was trimmed by 3 bases and V by 2 bases; bases with no gene match: 3. The germline CDR1 and CDR2 sequences are GTSNPN and SVGIG (reference sequence). CDR3 length equals 14 residues. The CDR3 loop reads CAWSKGQVNQPQHF. The CDR3 coding sequence is TGTGCCTGGAGTAAGGGACAGGTCAATCAGCCCCAGCATTTT.

The rearrangement links TRBV28 to TRBJ2-7; the match to TRBD2 covers 7 bases. V shed 8 bases and J 3 bases; nucleotides not matched to a gene: 1. The CDR3 is 11 amino acids. The germline V gene has CDR1 MDHEN and CDR2 SYDVKM. The CDR3 bases are TGTGCCAGCCGGGAGGTCTACGAGCAGTACTTC. Translation gives CASREVYEQYF.

The gene calls are TRBV14 and TRBJ2-6, with no clear D. This CDR3 is built from 15 residues. V was cut by 4 bases and J by 0 bases, with 7 bases left in between. Germline lookup yields CDR1 SGHDN and CDR2 FVKESK. CDR3 protein: CASSPYISGANVLTF. In nucleotides, the CDR3 is TGTGCCAGCAGCCCTTATATCTCTGGGGCCAACGTCCTGACTTTC. Supplemented by reference TRBV14 and TRBJ2-6, the full variable domain reads EAGVTQFPSHSVIEKGQTVTLRCDPISGHDNLYWYRRVMGKEIKFLLHFVKESKQDESGMPNNRFLAERTGGTYSTLKVQPAELEDSGVYFCASSPYISGANVLTFGAGSRLTVL.

The chain recombines TRBV18 with TRBJ2-7; D possibly corresponds to TRBD2 (5 bases). V lost 2 bases and J lost 2, with 7 bases in between. Germline CDR1 KGHSH, CDR2 LQKENI. The CDR3 loop spans 13 amino acids. Here the CDR3 reads CASSPNGAYEQYF. The CDR3 bases are TGTGCCAGCTCACCAAACGGGGCCTACGAGCAGTACTTC.

The chain joins TRBV4-1 to TRBJ2-5; 11 bases are shared with TRBD2. The germline V gene encodes CDR1 MGHRA and CDR2 YSYEKL. This CDR3 spans 15 amino acids. The V gene end was trimmed by 4 bases and the J gene end by 2 bases; junction bases not matched to a gene: 3. CDR3 coding DNA: TGCGCCAGCAGCCCCGGGACTAGCGGACAAGAGACCCAGTACTTC. Translation gives CASSPGTSGQETQYF.

J is TRBJ2-7 and V is TRBV4-2, with 16 bases fitting TRBD2. V gave up 4 bases and J gave up 6 bases; unmatched junction bases: 3. CDR1 and CDR2 from the germline V gene are LGHNA and YNFKEQ. This CDR3 is built from 15 residues. This CDR3 is CASSRGLAGGIEQYF. The CDR3 DNA reads as TGTGCCAGCAGCCGGGGACTAGCGGGAGGGATCGAGCAGTACTTC.

The chain is built from TRBV5-4 and TRBJ2-1, with D possibly TRBD1 on 6 matching bases. The CDR3 covers 14 residues. Trimming left V 6 bases short and J 3 bases short, with 13 bases between. Per the germline V gene, CDR1 is SGHNT and CDR2 is YYREEE (reference sequence). Here the CDR3 reads CASTIDRLYNEQFF. CDR3 DNA sequence: TGTGCCAGCACCATAGACAGGCTCTACAATGAGCAGTTCTTC.

This chain links TRBV5-4 with TRBJ1-2; 10 bases agree with TRBD1. Germline-derived CDR1 and CDR2 are SGHNT and YYREEE (reference sequence). Trimming at V came to 2 bases and at J to 7 bases, leaving 8 bases not matched to a gene. CDR3 length: 15 amino acids. The CDR3 spells CASSFPDRGFGGYTF. CDR3 DNA: TGTGCCAGCAGCTTTCCGGACAGGGGGTTCGGTGGCTACACCTTC.

This clone was observed a few times. V usage is TRBV27 and J usage is TRBJ1-2; a weak D match, TRBD1 (5 bases). This CDR3 comprises 15 residues. The germline gives CDR1 MNHEY, CDR2 SMNVEV (reference sequence). V was cut by 6 bases and J by 3 bases, with 17 bases left in between. The CDR3 bases are TGTGCCAGCAGGGGATCCCTCTTGGGGGACTATGGCTACACCTTC. Translating gives CASRGSLLGDYGYTF.